Below, 18 T cell receptor beta chains from the same sample are listed, as sequenced in a study of T cell responses to AZD1222 COVID-19 vaccine. Measured with immunoSEQ multiplex PCR; TCRdb has only the in-frame clones, and not every one. The sample has 150,000 or so clones, 90% to 95% seen once. The sample here was peripheral blood, taken on day 0 of AZD1222 vaccination. The receptors here all came from an adult in good health.

The chain combines TRBV9 with TRBJ2-5; 10 positions agree with TRBD2. The CDR3 covers 15 residues. V lost 4 bases, J lost 1 base, and 4 bases stayed unmatched. Germline loops: CDR1 SGDLS, CDR2 YYNGEE. CDR3 coding DNA: TGTGCCAGCAGCAGTAGCGGGAGGCCCCAAGAGACCCAGTACTTC. The encoded protein is CASSSSGRPQETQYF.

This clone came up a few times. Here the CDR3 reads CASSPPRDSLYGYTF. DNA for the CDR3: TGTGCCAGCTCACCACCTAGGGACAGCCTCTATGGCTACACCTTC. This chain joins TRBV18 and TRBJ1-2; TRBD1 agrees at 7 bases. Germline V gene sequence: CDR1 KGHSH, CDR2 LQKENI. The CDR3 covers 15 residues. V lost 0 bases, J lost 4 bases, and 5 bases stayed unmatched.

This clone was observed once. This chain joins TRBV5-1 and TRBJ2-3; 7 positions match TRBD1. The CDR3 contains 15 residues. Per germline, CDR1 SGHRS and CDR2 YFSETQ. Trimming at V came to 4 bases and at J to 3 bases, leaving 8 bases not matched to a gene. Here the CDR3 reads CASSTTGTETDTQYF. The CDR3 DNA reads as TGCGCCAGCAGCACGACCGGGACAGAAACAGATACGCAGTATTTT. The full variable domain, in which reference TRBV5-1 and TRBJ2-3 provide the parts outside the CDR3, is KAGVTQTPRYLIKTRGQQVTLSCSPISGHRSVSWYQQTPGQGLQFLFEYFSETQRNKGNFPGRFSGRQFSNSRSEMNVSTLELGDSALYLCASSTTGTETDTQYFGPGTRLTVL.

V usage is TRBV10-3 and J usage is TRBJ2-7; D is unresolved. Trimming took 0 bases from V and 5 from J, leaving 8 bases between them. The germline V gene has CDR1 ENHRY and CDR2 SYGVKD. The CDR3 is 13 amino acids. CDR3 coding DNA: TGTGCCATCAGTGAGTCTTCTCGGGACGAGCAGTACTTC. As protein: CAISESSRDEQYF.

The chain carries TRBV30 and TRBJ2-7; 9 positions match TRBD2. The CDR3 covers 16 residues. Germline V gene data show CDR1 as GTSNPN and CDR2 as SVGIG (reference sequence). The V segment lost 0 bases and the J segment 3 bases; nucleotides outside the gene matches: 9. The DNA of the CDR3 is TGTGCCTGGAGTGTCCCTAGCGGGAACGCTTACTACGAGCAGTACTTC. Encoded protein: CAWSVPSGNAYYEQYF.

This clone was recorded only once. CDR3 bases: TGTGCCAGCACCGGGACGAATCCCAATGAGCAGTTCTTC. Translated, it gives CASTGTNPNEQFF. The genes are TRBV6-5 and TRBJ2-1, with D possibly being TRBD1 or TRBD2 (5 bases each). The CDR3 has 13 residues. The ends were cut back, 7 bases at V and 6 bases at J, with 13 bases in the middle. Looked up from germline, CDR1 is MNHEY and CDR2 is SVGAGI.

V usage is TRBV6-1 and J usage is TRBJ1-4; D is perhaps TRBD1 (6 bases). The V end was cut by 2 bases, the J end by 10 bases, with 17 bases between. This CDR3 contains 15 residues. Per the germline V gene, CDR1 is MNHNS and CDR2 is SASEGT. CDR3 residues: CASSELGGAEGKLFF. As DNA, the CDR3 is TGTGCCAGCAGTGAACTCGGGGGCGCAGAAGGAAAACTGTTTTTT.

This clone appeared a single time. In DNA, the CDR3 is TGTGCCAGCAGTCCTGAGGGGGCAGGAGGAGGCTACACCTTC. Translating it yields CASSPEGAGGGYTF. The V and J genes are TRBV7-8 and TRBJ1-2; the match to TRBD1 covers 7 bases. In germline, CDR1 is SGHVS, CDR2 FQNEAQ. With 6 bases clipped from V and 8 bases from J, the junction kept 12 bases outside the gene matches. The CDR3 has 14 amino acids.

This chain uses TRBV6-5 with TRBJ2-3; TRBD2 matches at 10 bases. V was clipped by 6 bases and J by 4 bases; unmatched bases: 7. This CDR3 region has 15 residues. The V gene's germline CDR1 is MNHEY and CDR2 SVGAGI. Here the CDR3 DNA reads TGTGCCAGCAGCAGGAGCGGGGGGGCCCCAGATACGCAGTATTTT. It specifies CASSRSGGAPDTQYF.

The chain recombines TRBV5-1 with TRBJ2-7; TRBD2 is a possible D gene (5 bases). There are 13 residues in the CDR3. The V gene's germline CDR1 is SGHRS and CDR2 YFSETQ. The V gene lost 4 bases and the J gene lost 0 bases, with 8 bases spanning the gap. In DNA form, the CDR3 reads TGCGCCAGCAGCCCGGCGGGCTCCTACGAGCAGTACTTC. Amino acids: CASSPAGSYEQYF.

The chain couples TRBV6-1 to TRBJ2-1; 9 positions match TRBD2. Trimming cost V 2 bases and J 4 bases; bases outside gene matches: 3. In germline, CDR1 is MNHNS, CDR2 SASEGT. The CDR3 is made up of 15 amino acids. For the CDR3, the DNA is TGTGCCAGCAGTGAAAGTAGCGGGGGTTACAATGAGCAGTTCTTC. Its translation: CASSESSGGYNEQFF.

The rearrangement joins TRBV19 to TRBJ2-5; 9 nucleotides match TRBD1. Germline CDR1 reads LNHDA; CDR2 reads SQIVND (reference sequence). The trim removed 6 bases at V and 5 bases at J, leaving 13 bases unmatched. The length of the CDR3 is 16 residues. For the CDR3, the DNA is TGTGCCAGTAGCCCCGGACAGGGGCCCGCACTGGAGACCCAGTACTTC. It encodes CASSPGQGPALETQYF. The variable domain in full, completed from reference TRBV19 and TRBJ2-5, reads DGGITQSPKYLFRKEGQNVTLSCEQNLNHDAMYWYRQDPGQGLRLIYYSQIVNDFQKGDIAEGYSVSREKKESFPLTVTSAQKNPTAFYLCASSPGQGPALETQYFGPGTRLLVL.

V and J are TRBV7-8 and TRBJ2-7; D possibly uses TRBD1 or TRBD2 (5 bases each). This CDR3 is built from 13 residues. Trimming stripped 7 bases from V and 3 bases from J, with 13 bases between. Germline V gene lookup returns CDR1 SGHVS and CDR2 FQNEAQ. DNA for the CDR3: TGTGCCAGCACCCCGGGACCCCTCTACGAGCAGTACTTC. Its translation is CASTPGPLYEQYF.

The chain combines TRBV24-1 with TRBJ1-2; D is uncertain. CDR1 is KGHDR, CDR2 SFDVKD, per germline. This CDR3 contains 14 residues. Trimming cost V 8 bases and J 8 bases, with 20 bases left between them. CDR3 loop: CATTTRAPGTGYTF. CDR3 nucleotides: TGTGCCACCACCACCCGGGCCCCCGGTACGGGCTACACCTTC.

The V call is TRBV29-1, the J call TRBJ1-4; D is uncertain. V was trimmed by 4 bases and J by 7 bases, leaving 13 bases between them. The CDR3 runs to 13 residues. Germline values: CDR1 SQVTM, CDR2 ANQGSEA. Here the CDR3 reads CSVAREGGEKLFF. CDR3 DNA sequence: TGCAGCGTTGCGAGGGAGGGTGGTGAAAAACTGTTTTTT.

The chain recombines TRBV3-1 (or the pseudogene TRBV3-2) with TRBJ2-7; 7 bases are a match to TRBD1. Germline CDR1 is LGHDT and CDR2 is YNNKEL (reference sequence). The CDR3 has 14 residues. V gave up 4 bases and J gave up 2 bases; unmatched junction bases: 5. The CDR3: CASSRSGTAYEQYF. The DNA of the CDR3 is TGTGCCAGCAGCCGGTCCGGGACAGCCTACGAGCAGTACTTC.

The chain is built from TRBV13 and TRBJ1-3; D is unclear. The CDR3 spans 16 residues. Germline assignment: CDR1 PRHDT and CDR2 FYEKMQ (reference sequence). Trimming took off 0 bases at V and 1 base at J, with 10 bases between the two ends. CDR3 in amino acids: CASSLGILGSGNTIYF. The CDR3 DNA is TGTGCCAGCAGCTTAGGTATCCTCGGTTCTGGAAACACCATATATTTT. The full variable domain, rest sourced from reference TRBV13 and TRBJ1-3, is AAGVIQSPRHLIKEKRETATLKCYPIPRHDTVYWYQQGPGQDPQFLISFYEKMQSDKGSIPDRFSAQQFSDYHSELNMSSLELGDSALYFCASSLGILGSGNTIYFGEGSWLTVV.

The chain links TRBV10-3 to TRBJ1-2, with 8 bases fitting TRBD1. Unmatched junction bases numbered 7, after V lost 4 bases and J lost 6 bases. CDR1 and CDR2 from the germline V gene are ENHRY and SYGVKD. CDR3 length: 14 residues. This CDR3 is CAISGSRGQHGYTF. In DNA form, the CDR3 reads TGTGCCATCAGTGGAAGCAGGGGGCAGCATGGCTACACCTTC.